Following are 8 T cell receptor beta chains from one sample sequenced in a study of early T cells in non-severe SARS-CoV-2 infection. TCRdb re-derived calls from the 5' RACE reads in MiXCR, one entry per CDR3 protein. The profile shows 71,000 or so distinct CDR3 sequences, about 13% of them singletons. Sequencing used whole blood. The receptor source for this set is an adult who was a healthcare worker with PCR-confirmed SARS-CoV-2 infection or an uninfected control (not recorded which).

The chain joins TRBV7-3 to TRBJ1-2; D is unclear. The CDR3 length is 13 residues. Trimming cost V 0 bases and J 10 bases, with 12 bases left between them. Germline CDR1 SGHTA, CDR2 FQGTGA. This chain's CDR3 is CASSLTSPGDYTF. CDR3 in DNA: TGTGCCAGCAGCTTAACATCCCCGGGTGACTACACCTTC.

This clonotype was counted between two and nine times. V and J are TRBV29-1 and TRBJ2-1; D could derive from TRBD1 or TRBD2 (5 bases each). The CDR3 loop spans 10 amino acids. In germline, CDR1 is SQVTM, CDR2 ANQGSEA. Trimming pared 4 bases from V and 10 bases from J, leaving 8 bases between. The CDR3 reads CSVARDEQFF. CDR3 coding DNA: TGCAGCGTTGCCCGGGACGAGCAGTTCTTC.

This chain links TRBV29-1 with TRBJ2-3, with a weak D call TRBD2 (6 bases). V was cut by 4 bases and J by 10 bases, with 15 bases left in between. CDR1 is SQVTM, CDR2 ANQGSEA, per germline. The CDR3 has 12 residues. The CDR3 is CSVVGGTGPQYF. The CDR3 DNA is TGCAGCGTTGTGGGGGGTACCGGGCCGCAGTATTTT.

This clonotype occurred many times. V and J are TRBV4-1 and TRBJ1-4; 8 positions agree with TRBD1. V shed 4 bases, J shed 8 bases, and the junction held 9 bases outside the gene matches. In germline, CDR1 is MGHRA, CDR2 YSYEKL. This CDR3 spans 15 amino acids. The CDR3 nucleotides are TGCGCCAGCAGCCGGACGGACAGGGAAGAGGAAAAACTGTTTTTT. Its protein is CASSRTDREEEKLFF.

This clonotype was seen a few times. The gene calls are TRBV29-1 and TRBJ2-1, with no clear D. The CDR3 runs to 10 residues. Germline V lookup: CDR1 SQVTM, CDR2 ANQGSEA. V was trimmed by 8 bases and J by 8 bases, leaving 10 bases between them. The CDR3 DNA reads TGCAGCTCGATGTACGATGAGCAGTTCTTC. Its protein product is CSSMYDEQFF.

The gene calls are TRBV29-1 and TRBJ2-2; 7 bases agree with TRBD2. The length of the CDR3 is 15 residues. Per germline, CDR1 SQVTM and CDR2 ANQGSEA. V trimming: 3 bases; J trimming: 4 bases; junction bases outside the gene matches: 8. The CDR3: CSVDMSGKGTGELFF. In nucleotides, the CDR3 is TGCAGCGTTGATATGAGCGGGAAAGGCACCGGGGAGCTGTTTTTT.

The CDR3 region is CASSQWAGVPISTDTQYF. The CDR3 DNA reads as TGCGCCAGCAGCCAATGGGCGGGGGTTCCAATTAGCACAGATACGCAGTATTTT. The chain employs TRBV4-1 and TRBJ2-3, with 7 bases that match TRBD2. This CDR3 region has 18 residues. Germline CDR1 reads MGHRA; CDR2 reads YSYEKL. Unmatched junction bases numbered 11, after V lost 2 bases and J lost 0 bases.

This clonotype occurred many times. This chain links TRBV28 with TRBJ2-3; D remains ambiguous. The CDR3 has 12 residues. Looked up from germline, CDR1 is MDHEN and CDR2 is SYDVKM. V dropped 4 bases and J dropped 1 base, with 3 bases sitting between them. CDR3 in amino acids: CASSSGTDTQYF. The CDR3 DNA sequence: TGTGCCAGCAGTTCCGGCACAGATACGCAGTATTTT.